This T cell receptor (beta chain) was identified in a study of T-cell memory formation after mild COVID-19. TCRdb re-called the 5' RACE reads through MiXCR, storing one row per CDR3 protein. Among roughly 29,000 distinct CDR3 sequences listed, 6% to 9.5% were seen once. Trimming cost V 3 bases and J 3 bases; bases outside gene matches: 3. CDR1 is SGHRS and CDR2 is YFSETQ in the germline V gene. CDR3 length: 13 amino acids. The clonotype was recovered from an adult woman who had mild COVID-19 (a few samples of this study predate the infection). Cell type and time point are not known. The chain combines TRBV5-1 with TRBJ2-7; 7 bases are shared with TRBD2. The sequenced material came from PBMCs or a T cell subset sorted from them (not recorded which). DNA of the CDR3: TGCGCCAGCAGCTACGCGGGGGACTACGAGCAGTACTTC. It is translated as CASSYAGDYEQYF. Full variable domain (missing parts from reference TRBV5-1 and TRBJ2-7): KAGVTQTPRYLIKTRGQQVTLSCSPISGHRSVSWYQQTPGQGLQFLFEYFSETQRNKGNFPGRFSGRQFSNSRSEMNVSTLELGDSALYLCASSYAGDYEQYFGPGTRLTVT.